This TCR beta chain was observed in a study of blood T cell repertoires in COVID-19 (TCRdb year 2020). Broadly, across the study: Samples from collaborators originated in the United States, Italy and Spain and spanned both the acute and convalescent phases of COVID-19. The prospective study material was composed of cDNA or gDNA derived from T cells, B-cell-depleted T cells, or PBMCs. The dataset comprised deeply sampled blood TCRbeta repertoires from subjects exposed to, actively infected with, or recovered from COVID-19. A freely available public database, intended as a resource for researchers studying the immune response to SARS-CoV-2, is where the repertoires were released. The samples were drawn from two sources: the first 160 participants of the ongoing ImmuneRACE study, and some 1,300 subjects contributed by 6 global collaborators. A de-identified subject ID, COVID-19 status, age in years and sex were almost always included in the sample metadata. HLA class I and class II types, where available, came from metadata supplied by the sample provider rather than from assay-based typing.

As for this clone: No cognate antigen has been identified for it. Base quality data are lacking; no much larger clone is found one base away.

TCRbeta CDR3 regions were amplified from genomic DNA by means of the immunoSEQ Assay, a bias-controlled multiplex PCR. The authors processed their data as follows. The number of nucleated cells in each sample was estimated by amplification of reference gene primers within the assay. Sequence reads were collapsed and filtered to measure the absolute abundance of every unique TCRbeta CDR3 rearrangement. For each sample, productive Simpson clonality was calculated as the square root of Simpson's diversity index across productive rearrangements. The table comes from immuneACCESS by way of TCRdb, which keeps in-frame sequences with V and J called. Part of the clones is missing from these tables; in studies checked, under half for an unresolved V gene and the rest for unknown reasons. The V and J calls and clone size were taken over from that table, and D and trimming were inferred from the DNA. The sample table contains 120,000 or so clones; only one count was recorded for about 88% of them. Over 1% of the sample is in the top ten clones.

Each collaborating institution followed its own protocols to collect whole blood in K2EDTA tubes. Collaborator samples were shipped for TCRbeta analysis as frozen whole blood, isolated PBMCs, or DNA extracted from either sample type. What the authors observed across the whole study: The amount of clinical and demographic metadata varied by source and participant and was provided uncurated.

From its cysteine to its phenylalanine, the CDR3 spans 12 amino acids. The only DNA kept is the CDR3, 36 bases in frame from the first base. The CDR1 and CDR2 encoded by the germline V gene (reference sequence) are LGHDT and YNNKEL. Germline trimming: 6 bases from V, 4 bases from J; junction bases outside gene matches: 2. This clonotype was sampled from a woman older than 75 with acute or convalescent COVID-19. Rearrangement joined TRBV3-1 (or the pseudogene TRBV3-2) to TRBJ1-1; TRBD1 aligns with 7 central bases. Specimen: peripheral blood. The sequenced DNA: TGTGCCAGCAGGGAGGGGGCCACTGAAGCTTTCTTT. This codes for CASREGATEAFF.